Listed here are 9 T cell receptor beta chains from one sample, sequenced in a study of shared clonotypes between healthy human individuals. Naive CD8 cells, CD45RO-negative and positively selected for CCR7, excluded terminally differentiated effector memory CD45RA+ cells. Libraries were prepared by immunoSEQ multiplex PCR; TCRdb keeps only in-frame clonotypes and omits some of them. The sample consists of roughly 1,800,000 clones, about 95% of them appearing once. The sequenced sample was naive CD8+ T cells sorted from blood. These receptors all stem from a man aged 18 to 29 in good health.

The rearrangement joins TRBV7-9 to TRBJ1-1, with a weak D call TRBD1 (5 bases). CDR1 SEHNR and CDR2 FQNEAQ come from the germline V gene (reference sequence). The V and J ends lost 4 bases and 1 base respectively, with 10 bases between them. The CDR3 consists of 14 residues. In nucleotides, the CDR3 is TGTGCCAGCAGCTCGACGACAGAGAACACTGAAGCTTTCTTT. Residues: CASSSTTENTEAFF.

The rearrangement uses TRBV2 and TRBJ1-6; 8 nucleotides line up with TRBD1. Per germline, CDR1 SNHLY and CDR2 FYNNEI. This CDR3 region has 16 residues. V shed 4 bases and J 12 bases; nucleotides not matched to a gene: 14. The CDR3 is CASSVRGGQAYEPLHF. The CDR3 region has the DNA TGTGCCAGCAGTGTGCGGGGGGGACAGGCCTATGAACCCCTCCACTTT.

This clone was found once. As DNA, the CDR3 is TGCGCCAGCAGCCAAGATCGGGGAAGGGGGCAAGGCTACACCTTC. Amino acid sequence: CASSQDRGRGQGYTF. The genes are TRBV4-3 and TRBJ1-2; 7 bases fit TRBD1. The V gene end was trimmed by 0 bases and the J gene end by 8 bases; junction bases not matched to a gene: 9. This CDR3 contains 15 residues. Germline-derived CDR1 and CDR2 are LGHNA and YSLEER.

This sequence joins TRBV9 and TRBJ2-2; TRBD2 agrees at 9 bases. V shed 0 bases and J 5 bases; nucleotides not matched to a gene: 17. CDR3 size: 20 residues. Germline V gene sequence: CDR1 SGDLS, CDR2 YYNGEE. CDR3 in DNA: TGTGCCAGCAGCGTAGCCCGTACCCACAAGACTAGCGGAGGGACCGGGGAGCTGTTTTTT. This sequence encodes CASSVARTHKTSGGTGELFF. Together with reference TRBV9 and TRBJ2-2, the CDR3 gives the full variable domain: DSGVTQTPKHLITATGQRVTLRCSPRSGDLSVYWYQQSLDQGLQFLIQYYNGEERAKGNILERFSAQQFPDLHSELNLSSLELGDSALYFCASSVARTHKTSGGTGELFFGEGSRLTVL.

The chain uses TRBV5-6 and TRBJ1-1, with D uncertain. Trimming took 0 bases from V and 3 from J, leaving 15 bases between them. Germline V gene sequence: CDR1 SGHDT, CDR2 YYEEEE. The CDR3 is 16 residues long. CDR3 sequence: CASSLAGWQLYTEAFF. Here the CDR3 DNA reads TGTGCCAGCAGCTTGGCTGGGTGGCAGTTATACACTGAAGCTTTCTTT.

This chain connects TRBV4-1 to TRBJ2-4; TRBD2 might be the D (7 bases). CDR3 length: 16 amino acids. V was clipped by 2 bases and J by 5 bases, with 16 bases between them. Germline values: CDR1 MGHRA, CDR2 YSYEKL. The CDR3 loop is CASSQPQGAGENIQYF. CDR3 DNA sequence: TGCGCCAGCAGCCAACCACAGGGTGCGGGAGAAAACATTCAGTACTTC.

This rearrangement joins TRBV2 to TRBJ2-1, with 9 bases identical to TRBD2. The CDR3 extends over 15 amino acids. Trimming cost V 2 bases and J 8 bases; bases outside gene matches: 7. Germline lookup yields CDR1 SNHLY and CDR2 FYNNEI. This chain's CDR3 is CASSEWASGADEQFF. Here the CDR3 DNA reads TGTGCCAGCAGTGAATGGGCTAGCGGGGCCGATGAGCAGTTCTTC.

In regard to this clone: Other DNA sequences within the sample encode an identical CDR3. The genes are TRBV6-5 and TRBJ2-1; D unresolved. This CDR3 region has 13 residues. The germline gives CDR1 MNHEY, CDR2 SVGAGI. The V gene lost 0 bases and the J gene lost 9 bases, with 9 bases spanning the gap. The CDR3 loop is CASSYSVGGEQFF. The DNA of the CDR3 is TGTGCCAGCAGTTACTCAGTGGGTGGTGAGCAGTTCTTC.

As to this clone: The sample has other DNA sequences that encode this CDR3 too. This rearrangement joins TRBV9 to TRBJ1-1; the D gene is possibly TRBD1 (6 bases). V was pared by 0 bases and J by 8 bases, with 11 bases between. CDR3 size: 13 residues. CDR1 SGDLS and CDR2 YYNGEE come from the germline V gene. The CDR3 coding sequence is TGTGCCAGCAGCGTAGGGGGTACAGGGGAAGCTTTCTTT. It translates to CASSVGGTGEAFF.